The TCR beta chain under discussion was sequenced for a study of cytomegalovirus exposure and HLA in healthy donors. Study observations and caveats: The Asian-associated ancestry cluster reportedly had fewer N-insertions than the approximately 670-donor mean in a later analysis. Testing in vitro showed a few CMV-associated chains specific for CMV antigens.

The trim removed 4 bases at V and 9 bases at J, leaving 11 bases unmatched. The CDR3 runs to 14 residues. CDR1 SEHNR and CDR2 FQNEAQ come from the germline V gene (reference sequence). The PCR was carried out with 60 Vbeta primers and 13 Jbeta primers. Only in-frame clones appear in the TCRdb table, and some are missing; sequencing was by immunoSEQ multiplex PCR. This sample has under 200,000 clones, with about 70% found just once. Although they were nominally healthy when sampled, donors likely had unrecorded immune exposures. On this clone: Its cognate antigen is unknown.

The rearrangement links TRBV7-9 to TRBJ1-1; 7 nucleotides match TRBD1. This TCR came from a woman aged 18-29 years in good health and CMV-seropositive. The specimen sequenced was PBMCs. The CDR3 DNA follows: TGTGCCAGCAGCTCATTTCATCAGGGGGATCAAGCTTTCTTT. Protein sequence: CASSSFHQGDQAFF.